The rows below give T cell receptor beta chains drawn from one sample of a study of T cells in Graves' hyperthyroidism and ophthalmopathy. In TCRdb, the multiplex PCR reads were re-called with MiXCR into one record per CDR3 protein. The sample contains around 400,000 distinct CDR3 sequences, approximately 14% of which appear only once. The specimen was blood. All receptors derive from a woman between 55 and 75 years old with Graves' ophthalmopathy. The CDR3 runs from the conserved cysteine through the conserved F or W. Fields, in order: D gene, clone size, J gene, V gene, CDR3 protein, CDR3 DNA. The D gene is left open where the match is weak. The size entry is marked missing in some rows and otherwise reads once, few, many or a size class.

TRBD1 | many | TRBJ1-5 | TRBV5-1 | CASSVSGGLGPQHF | TGCGCCAGCAGCGTTTCAGGGGGTCTCGGGCCCCAGCATTTT
NA | many | TRBJ2-7 | TRBV12-3/TRBV12-4 | CASSLWGKRNEQYF | TGTGCCAGCAGTTTATGGGGAAAGAGGAACGAGCAGTACTTC
NA | few | TRBJ1-1 | TRBV30 | CAWSAGLNTEAFF | TGTGCCTGGAGTGCGGGATTGAACACTGAAGCTTTCTTT
TRBD1 | NA | TRBJ1-4 | TRBV29-1 | CSAGQGLSTNEKLFF | TGCAGCGCCGGACAGGGACTCTCAACTAATGAAAAACTGTTTTTT
NA | NA | TRBJ2-3 | TRBV7-9 | CASSRGHREHTDTQYF | TGTGCCAGCAGCCGGGGCCACAGGGAACACACAGATACGCAGTATTTT
NA | NA | TRBJ2-3 | TRBV5-5 | CASSPGGKHADTQYF | TGTGCCAGTAGCCCCGGCGGGAAGCACGCAGATACGCAGTATTTT
NA | few | TRBJ2-7 | TRBV20-1 | CSSTKTSYEQYF | TGCAGTAGTACAAAAACCAGCTACGAGCAGTACTTC
NA | few | TRBJ2-7 | TRBV4-1 | CASSLDGAVSYEQYF | TGCGCCAGCAGCCTAGATGGAGCGGTCTCCTACGAGCAGTACTTC
NA | many | TRBJ2-5 | TRBV11-2 | CASSSGLPGQGTQYF | TGTGCCAGCAGCTCCGGCTTGCCCGGACAAGGGACCCAGTACTTC
NA | many | TRBJ2-3 | TRBV5-1 | CASSLAKRSSTDTQYF | TGCGCCAGCAGCTTGGCAAAGCGTAGTAGCACAGATACGCAGTATTTT
NA | NA | TRBJ2-6 | TRBV27 | CASSLRTGGANVLTF | TGTGCCAGCAGTCTCCGGACTGGTGGGGCCAACGTCCTGACTTTC
NA | many | TRBJ2-1 | TRBV7-3 | CASSRSSYNEQFF | TGTGCCAGCAGCAGGAGCTCCTACAATGAGCAGTTCTTC
NA | few | TRBJ2-5 | TRBV4-2 | CARGTGTALNSGYF | TGTGCCAGGGGGACCGGGACAGCCTTAAATAGCGGGTACTTC
NA | few | TRBJ2-7 | TRBV3-1 | CASSPGAGFYEQYF | TGTGCCAGCAGCCCGGGAGCGGGCTTCTACGAGCAGTACTTC
NA | few | TRBJ2-7 | TRBV19 | CASSIGQGSYEQYF | TGTGCCAGTAGTATAGGTCAGGGGAGCTACGAGCAGTACTTC
NA | NA | TRBJ1-1 | TRBV19 | CASLQGTEAFF | TGTGCCAGCCTTCAGGGAACTGAAGCTTTCTTT
NA | NA | TRBJ2-7 | TRBV29-1 | CSVEGDRDGEQYF | TGCAGCGTTGAAGGGGACCGGGATGGCGAGCAGTACTTC
NA | many | TRBJ1-5 | TRBV27 | CASSFGGSEQPQHF | TGTGCCAGCAGTTTCGGGGGAAGTGAGCAGCCCCAGCATTTT
TRBD1 | many | TRBJ1-6 | TRBV28 | CASTRSTGISSYNSPLHF | TGTGCCAGCACCCGGTCGACAGGGATAAGCTCCTATAATTCACCCCTCCACTTT
TRBD2 | few | TRBJ2-4 | TRBV28 | CASSEAGVGKNIQYF | TGTGCCAGCAGTGAAGCGGGAGTAGGCAAAAACATTCAGTACTTC
NA | NA | TRBJ2-7 | TRBV19 | CASSIQAGDEQYF | TGTGCCAGTAGTATCCAGGCCGGAGATGAGCAGTACTTC
NA | many | TRBJ1-1 | TRBV5-1 | CASSFITRNTEAFF | TGCGCCAGCAGCTTTATTACACGGAACACTGAAGCTTTCTTT
TRBD2 | many | TRBJ2-5 | TRBV11-2 | CASSLLTGTSGMKTQYF | TGTGCCAGCAGCTTACTAACCGGGACTAGCGGGATGAAGACCCAGTACTTC
NA | many | TRBJ2-5 | TRBV2 | CASRSGGGPETQYF | TGTGCCAGCAGATCCGGCGGGGGCCCAGAGACCCAGTACTTC
NA | few | TRBJ2-4 | TRBV6-1 | CASSTRTNLAKNIQYF | TGTGCCAGCAGTACCAGGACAAATCTAGCCAAAAACATTCAGTACTTC